This T cell receptor beta chain is drawn from a study of OX40 agonist ivuxolimab in advanced cancers. Concerning this clone: Its specificity is not known.

Sequenced by immunoSEQ multiplex PCR; TCRdb stores in-frame clones only, minus some. The table has 95,000 to 150,000 clones, roughly nine tenths seen once; the top ten hold under 0.7%. Study observations and caveats: The 0.1-3.0 mg/kg partial responders had among the lowest clonal expansion.

V lost 7 bases, J lost 5 bases, and 12 bases lay in between. Per the germline V gene, CDR1 is SNHLY and CDR2 is FYNNEI. The CDR3 sequence is 13 residues long. The chain uses TRBV2 and TRBJ2-1; D call uncertain. Sequencing was performed on CD4+ or CD8+ T cells sorted from blood, taken in a trial of the OX40 agonist ivuxolimab. The receptor was isolated from an adult with an advanced solid tumor such as melanoma, head and neck, liver or kidney cancer. DNA of the CDR3: TGTGCCAGCAACCGAGACCCCAACAATGAGCAGTTCTTC. Translating gives CASNRDPNNEQFF.